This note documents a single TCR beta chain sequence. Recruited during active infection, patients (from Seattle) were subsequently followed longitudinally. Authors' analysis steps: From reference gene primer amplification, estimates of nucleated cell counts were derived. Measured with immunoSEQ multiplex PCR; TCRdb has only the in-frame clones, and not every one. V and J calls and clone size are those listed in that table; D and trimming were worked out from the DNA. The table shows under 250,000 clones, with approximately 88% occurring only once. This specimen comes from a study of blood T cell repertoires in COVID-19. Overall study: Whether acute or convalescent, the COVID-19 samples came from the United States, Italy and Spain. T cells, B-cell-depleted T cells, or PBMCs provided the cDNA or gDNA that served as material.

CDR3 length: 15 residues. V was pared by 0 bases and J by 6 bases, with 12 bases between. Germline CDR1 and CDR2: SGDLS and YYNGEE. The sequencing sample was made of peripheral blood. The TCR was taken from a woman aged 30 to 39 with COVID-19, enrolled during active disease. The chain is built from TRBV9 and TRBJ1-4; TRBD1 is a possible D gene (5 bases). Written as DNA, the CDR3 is TGTGCCAGCAGCGTAGCATCTTGGGGGGATGAAAAACTGTTTTTT. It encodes CASSVASWGDEKLFF.